One T cell receptor beta chain is described in this entry. This sample was taken from a study of blood T cell repertoires in COVID-19. In the study overall: Sources were T cells, B-cell-depleted T cells, or PBMCs; the material itself was cDNA or gDNA.

In germline, CDR1 is MNHEY, CDR2 SVGAGI. V lost 6 bases to trimming and J lost 3 bases, with 18 bases between them. The CDR3 spans 15 residues. Produced via immunoSEQ multiplex PCR; TCRdb's table is partial and in-frame only. The profile covers 200,000 to 250,000 clones, with 82% appearing a single time and roughly 3.5% taken by the ten largest. Self-reported history from a screening survey and questionnaire set each donor's cohort. Specimen: PBMCs or T cells enriched from blood (not recorded which). The sequence was collected from an older woman who had recovered from COVID-19. The rearrangement uses TRBV6-5 and TRBJ2-7; the D gene is possibly TRBD1 (6 bases). DNA of the CDR3: TGTGCCAGCAGCCTACAGGGATGGGGCTACTACGAGCAGTACTTC. Protein sequence: CASSLQGWGYYEQYF.